The sequence of this T cell receptor beta chain was determined in a study of T cell responses to AZD1222 COVID-19 vaccine (dated by TCRdb to the early 2020s). Looking at the study overall: AZD1222 recipients with second doses at about 4 weeks or about 12 weeks were pooled, because spike-specific TCR depth and breadth did not differ between schedules. TCR sequencing covered over 230 trial participants: 200 to 220 given two doses of AZD1222 and around 26 given two doses of MenACWY control vaccine. Trial participants were enrolled into age subgroups of 18-55, 56-69 and 70-plus years, which contained about 150, 27 and 61 TCR-sequenced participants, respectively.

Trimming costs V 5 bases and J 7 bases, and their ends lie 12 bases apart. The CDR3 measures 13 amino acids from cysteine to phenylalanine. Just CDR3 DNA is preserved here, 39 bases in frame from base 1. The germline V gene yields SGHTA for CDR1 and FQGTGA for CDR2. Overall results and qualifications from the work: Reportedly, close to half of the unique spike-specific TCRs recognized epitopes lying outside the regions that are mutated in the B.1.351 and B.1.1.7 variants. Only five to seven AZD1222 recipients were SARS-CoV-2 seropositive at baseline, limiting conclusions about previously exposed vaccinees. Most participants were white British and females outnumbered males, and the authors suggested that clonal diversity may have been underestimated. The whole spike protein was spanned by vaccine-associated CD4 TCRs, and dominant responses were seen in regions 160-218 and 743-854. Because no day 14 peak-response samples were available, the repertoires could be characterized only after the peak T cell response. In the small 56-69-year group, the increase in depth fell short of significance, most likely because of low power. After two AZD1222 doses, spike-specific TCR breadth and depth were significantly higher than at day 0 and than in MenACWY recipients.

This clone was detected only a few times. Its antigen remains undetermined. The record has no base qualities; no much larger clone is one base away. Sample time point, as interpreted from the label and publication: baseline before first vaccination. The vaccinee samples were drawn from two UK trials, COV001 and COV002, one of which was a single-blind randomized controlled phase 2/3 trial testing AZD1222 (ChAdOx1 nCoV-19) in healthy adults. For TCRbeta chain sequencing, PBMC samples from trial participants were taken at day 0 and at day 28 after the second dose. The CDR3 regions of human TCRbeta chains were analyzed by immunosequencing. As for the original processing: Repertoire TCRs were checked for matches against a reference library of SARS-CoV-2-specific TCRs that had been generated using the MIRA antigen-specificity platform. Breadth meant the fraction of unique TCRs that were SARS-CoV-2-associated, whereas depth meant the fraction of total T cells that were SARS-CoV-2-associated. Using the MIRA data, each spike-specific TCR was mapped to the spike region that the TCR reacts to and placed in a CD4 or CD8 class. Log10-transformed breadth and depth values were compared by one-way ANOVA with Sidak's multiple comparisons tests. TCRdb carries this immuneACCESS record with in-frame sequences only. Its versions omit some clonotypes, under half of them owing to an unresolved V gene in the studies checked, with the rest unexplained. The V and J calls and clone size come from that table; D and trimming were worked out from the DNA. The sample includes roughly 96,000 clones, with more than 75% observed a single time. The ten largest make up around 2.8% of the sample.

The rearranged segments are TRBV7-3 and TRBJ2-1; a tentative D match to TRBD2 spans 5 bases. This receptor was obtained from an adult in good health. Sequenced material: peripheral blood, taken on day 0 of AZD1222 vaccination. The bases read TGTGCCAGCAGCAGCACTGGAGGTAATGAGCAGTTCTTC. The encoded protein is CASSSTGGNEQFF. Here the CDR3 is joined to the reference TRBV7-3 and TRBJ2-1 genes, and the full variable domain is: GAGVSQTPSNKVTEKGKYVELRCDPISGHTALYWYRQSLGQGPEFLIYFQGTGAADDSGLPNDRFFAVRPEGSVSTLKIQRTERGDSAVYLCASSSTGGNEQFFGPGTRLTVL.